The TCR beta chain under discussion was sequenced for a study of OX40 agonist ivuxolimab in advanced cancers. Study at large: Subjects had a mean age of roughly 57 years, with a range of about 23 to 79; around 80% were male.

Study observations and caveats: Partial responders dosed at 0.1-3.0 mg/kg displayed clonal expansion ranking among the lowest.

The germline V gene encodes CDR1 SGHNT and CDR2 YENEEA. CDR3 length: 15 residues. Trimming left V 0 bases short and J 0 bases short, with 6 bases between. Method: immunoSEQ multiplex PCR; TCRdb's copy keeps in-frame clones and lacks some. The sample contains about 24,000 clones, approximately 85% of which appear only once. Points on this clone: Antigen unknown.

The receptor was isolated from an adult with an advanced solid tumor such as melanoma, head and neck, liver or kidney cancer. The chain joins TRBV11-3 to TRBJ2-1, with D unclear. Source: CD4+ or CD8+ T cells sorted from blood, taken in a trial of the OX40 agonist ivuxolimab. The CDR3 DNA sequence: TGTGCCAGCAGCTTAGACCCGGGCTCCTACAATGAGCAGTTCTTC. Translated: CASSLDPGSYNEQFF.